The present T cell receptor (beta chain) was sequenced within a study of early T cells in non-severe SARS-CoV-2 infection. MiXCR, run by TCRdb on the 5' RACE reads, gives a single entry per CDR3 protein. The table has over 60,000 distinct CDR3 sequences, about 10% seen once. Germline V gene lookup returns CDR1 SGHAT and CDR2 FQNNGV. The CDR3 sequence is 12 residues long. V lost 5 bases to trimming and J lost 3 bases, with 8 bases between them. The V and J genes are TRBV11-2 and TRBJ2-7; D not certain. The TCR sequence derives from an adult who was a healthcare worker with PCR-confirmed SARS-CoV-2 infection or an uninfected control (not recorded which). The source material was whole blood, sampled at baseline. The CDR3 region has the DNA TGTGCCAGCAGCCACTCCGGCTACGAGCAGTACTTC. It is translated as CASSHSGYEQYF. The variable domain in full, with the rest retrieved from reference TRBV11-2 and TRBJ2-7, is EAGVAQSPRYKIIEKRQSVAFWCNPISGHATLYWYQQILGQGPKLLIQFQNNGVVDDSQLPKDRFSAERLKGVDSTLKIQPAKLEDSAVYLCASSHSGYEQYFGPGTRLTVT.